This TCR beta chain was captured in a study of cytomegalovirus exposure and HLA in healthy donors. Study-level points and caveats: In the approximately 120 validation repertoires, a later analysis found that first-cohort TCR clusters tended to co-occur.

Profiling relied on immunoSEQ multiplex PCR, and the TCRdb table lists in-frame clones only, not all of them. The sample shows about 360,000 clones, approximately 90% of them seen only once. Regarding this clone: Its antigen is unknown.

Per the germline V gene, CDR1 is MNHEY and CDR2 is SVGAGI. V gave up 5 bases and J gave up 2 bases; unmatched junction bases: 9. The CDR3 has 15 residues. This TCR was sampled from a woman between 18 and 29 years old in good health and CMV-seronegative. The chain joins TRBV6-5 to TRBJ2-7; the match to TRBD2 covers 7 bases. The sequenced sample was PBMCs. The CDR3 DNA follows: TGTGCCAGCAGTACAGCTAGCGGTAATCCCTACGAGCAGTACTTC. Translation: CASSTASGNPYEQYF.